This T cell receptor (beta chain) derives from a study of lymphopenia after photon versus proton radiotherapy. Study-wide points: Post-nadir diversity loss with photons came from oligoclonal expansion, particularly CD8+ Temra cells.

Trimming removed 2 bases from V and 8 bases from J; junction bases left unmatched: 11. The CDR3 contains 16 residues. The germline V gene has CDR1 SGHTA and CDR2 FQGNSA. Method: immunoSEQ multiplex PCR; TCRdb's copy keeps in-frame clones and lacks some. The data contain 55,000 to 75,000 clones, roughly 93% of them seen just once; the ten biggest clones take up roughly 2.7%. Notes on this clone: The antigen remains unidentified.

Sample: peripheral blood, taken from a patient treated with photon-based radiotherapy. The chain joins TRBV7-2 to TRBJ2-3; 9 bases match TRBD2. This TCR derives from a woman in her 70s with pancreatic cancer. CDR3 DNA sequence: TGTGCCAGCAGCTTAATGACTAGCGGAAACTTTGCTACGCAGTATTTT. Its translation is CASSLMTSGNFATQYF.